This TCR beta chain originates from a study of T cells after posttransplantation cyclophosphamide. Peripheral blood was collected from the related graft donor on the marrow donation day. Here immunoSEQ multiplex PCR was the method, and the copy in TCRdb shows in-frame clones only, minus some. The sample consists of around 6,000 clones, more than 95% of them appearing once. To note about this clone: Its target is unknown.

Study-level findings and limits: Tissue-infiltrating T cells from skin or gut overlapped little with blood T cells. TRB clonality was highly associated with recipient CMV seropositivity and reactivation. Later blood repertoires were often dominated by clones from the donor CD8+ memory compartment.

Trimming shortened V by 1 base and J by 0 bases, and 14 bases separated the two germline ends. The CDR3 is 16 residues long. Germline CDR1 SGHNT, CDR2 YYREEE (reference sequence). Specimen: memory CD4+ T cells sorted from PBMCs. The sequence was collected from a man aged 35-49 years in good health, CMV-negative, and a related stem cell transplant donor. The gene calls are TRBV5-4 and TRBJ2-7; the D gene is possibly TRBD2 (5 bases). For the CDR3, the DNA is TGTGCCAGCAGCTTGAGCCCGCAGCGGAGCTCCTACGAGCAGTACTTC. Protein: CASSLSPQRSSYEQYF.